These T cell receptor beta chains were read from a single sample in a study of blood T cell repertoires in COVID-19. The repertoire was sequenced with immunoSEQ multiplex PCR; TCRdb's copy has only in-frame clones and lacks some. The sample carries over 250,000 clones, 85% to 90% recorded once. Sequences were obtained from peripheral blood. These receptors came from a woman aged 40 to 50 who had recovered from COVID-19. Each CDR3 is given with its conserved first and last residue. The order of the fields is clone size, J gene, D gene, V gene, CDR3 DNA, CDR3 protein. D genes are given only for firm matches. Not every row has a clone size; where given, it reads once, few, many or a size class.

- | TRBJ2-5 | - | TRBV5-1 | TGCGCCAGCAGCTTGAGGGGGTCGCAAGAGACCCAGTACTTC | CASSLRGSQETQYF
- | TRBJ1-6 | - | TRBV5-1 | TGCGCCAGCAGCTTGGACGGTTATTCACCCCTCCACTTT | CASSLDGYSPLHF
few | TRBJ1-2 | TRBD1 | TRBV19 | TGTGCCAGTAGTGAAATGACAGGGGGCGTCTATGGCTACACCTTC | CASSEMTGGVYGYTF
- | TRBJ1-6 | - | TRBV15 | TGTGCCACCAGCGGGACTCCTGATTCACCCCTCCACTTT | CATSGTPDSPLHF
- | TRBJ2-3 | - | TRBV7-9 | TGTGCCAGCAGCTTAGACCTAGCAGATACGCAGTATTTT | CASSLDLADTQYF
once | TRBJ2-7 | - | TRBV7-9 | TGTGCCAGCAGCTTAGGATATGGAGGGGGCAACGAGCAGTACTTC | CASSLGYGGGNEQYF
once | TRBJ1-5 | - | TRBV2 | TGTGCCAGCAGTGTAGCGGGGGGTAGCAATCAGCCCCAGCATTTT | CASSVAGGSNQPQHF
- | TRBJ1-4 | TRBD1 | TRBV25-1 | TGTGCCAGCAGTGAATATGGACAGGGGGGGTCTAATGAAAAACTGTTTTTT | CASSEYGQGGSNEKLFF
- | TRBJ2-1 | - | TRBV5-5 | TGTGCCAGCAGCTTGCCAGGGCAGGTCCAGTTCTTC | CASSLPGQVQFF
- | TRBJ1-1 | - | TRBV27 | TGTGCCAGCAGTTCGTTTTCGGGGTTTCGGGACACTGAAGCTTTCTTT | CASSSFSGFRDTEAFF
- | TRBJ2-3 | - | TRBV9 | TGTGCCAGCAGCACTCTAGGGCTAGCGCCTAGCACAGATACGCAGTATTTT | CASSTLGLAPSTDTQYF
- | TRBJ1-1 | - | TRBV5-1 | TGCGCCAGCAGCTTGGGGGTGGAGCACACTGAAGCTTTCTTT | CASSLGVEHTEAFF
- | TRBJ2-6 | - | TRBV2 | TGTGCCAGCAGTGATGAGGGCCTACCTGGGGCCAACGTCCTGACTTTC | CASSDEGLPGANVLTF
- | TRBJ1-1 | TRBD1 | TRBV18 | TGTGCCAGCTCATGGACAGGGGTCGAGAACACTGAAGCTTTCTTT | CASSWTGVENTEAFF
few | TRBJ2-7 | TRBD2 | TRBV4-3 | TGCGCCAGCAGCGAAGGACTGTCCCCGGGACTAGTCTACGAGCAGTACTTC | CASSEGLSPGLVYEQYF
once | TRBJ1-2 | - | TRBV7-2 | TGTGCCAGCAGTTACCGGGGGGGGAGGGACAACACCTTC | CASSYRGGRDNTF
- | TRBJ1-1 | - | TRBV5-5 | TGTGCCAGCAGCTTGGTTGCGGGTTGGAGTTTGGAAGCTTTCTTT | CASSLVAGWSLEAFF
- | TRBJ2-5 | TRBD2 | TRBV5-1 | TGCGCCAGCAGCTTGTCAGCACTAGCGGGGGGTTTTAGAGAGACCCAGTACTTC | CASSLSALAGGFRETQYF
- | TRBJ1-1 | TRBD1 | TRBV5-1 | TGCGCCAGCAGCGCCCGACAGGGGGCATACACTGAAGCTTTCTTT | CASSARQGAYTEAFF
- | TRBJ1-1 | - | TRBV19 | TGTGCCAGTAGCCCGAGAGGGCGCACTGAAGCTTTCTTT | CASSPRGRTEAFF
- | TRBJ1-1 | - | TRBV5-5 | TGTGCCAGCAGCTTGATTCCAGGGATCACTGAAGCTTTCTTT | CASSLIPGITEAFF
- | TRBJ1-2 | - | TRBV25-1 | TGTGCCAGCAGCTCACAGGCGTTCTATGGCTACACCTTC | CASSSQAFYGYTF
- | TRBJ1-2 | - | TRBV5-6 | TGTGCCAGCAGCTGGGTTGGGGGGAGCTATGGCTACACCTTC | CASSWVGGSYGYTF
- | TRBJ2-6 | - | TRBV13 | TGTGCCAGCAGCCAGGGCTCTGGGGCCAACGTCCTGACTTTC | CASSQGSGANVLTF
once | TRBJ1-1 | - | TRBV5-1 | TGCGCCAGCAGCCACCCAGGACTTTCCACTGAAGCTTTCTTT | CASSHPGLSTEAFF
- | TRBJ1-2 | TRBD1 | TRBV5-8 | TGTGCCAGCAGCTTCGGGGACAGGGGAAGGGAGCATGGCTACACCTTC | CASSFGDRGREHGYTF
- | TRBJ2-7 | - | TRBV6-6 | TGTGCCAGCAGGGGGGGGGCCACTCCGGACTTC | CASRGGATPDF
- | TRBJ2-7 | - | TRBV29-1 | TGCAGCGTTGGAGACGGGGGTCAGGTCCCATCCTACGAGCAGTACTTC | CSVGDGGQVPSYEQYF
- | TRBJ1-6 | TRBD1 | TRBV4-3 | TGCGCCAGCGCCAAGGGGACAGGGATCTATAATTCACCCCTCCACTTT | CASAKGTGIYNSPLHF
once | TRBJ2-7 | - | TRBV29-1 | TGCAGCGTTGCAAAGGGGGTTGGCTCCTACGAGCAGTACTTC | CSVAKGVGSYEQYF
- | TRBJ2-3 | - | TRBV19 | TGTGCCAGTAGTAGCACCCGGGGGGATACGCAGTATTTT | CASSSTRGDTQYF
- | TRBJ2-7 | TRBD1 | TRBV7-9 | TGTGCCAGCAGCCCCCGGACAGGGGGCTACGAGCAGTACTTC | CASSPRTGGYEQYF
- | TRBJ2-5 | - | TRBV21-1 | TGTGCCAGCAGCCCTCATGGGGGTTTCGGGGAGGGGAAAGAGACCCAGTACTTC | CASSPHGGFGEGKETQYF
few | TRBJ2-1 | TRBD2 | TRBV6-2/TRBV6-3 | TGTGCCAGCAGTTACTTTTCCGGGACTACGGGGGTCTTC | CASSYFSGTTGVF
- | TRBJ2-7 | - | TRBV9 | TGTGCCAGCAGCCCCCCGGGAGTTACGGGGCTCCGGTCCTACGAGCAGTACTTC | CASSPPGVTGLRSYEQYF
- | TRBJ1-4 | TRBD1 | TRBV9 | TGTGCCAGCAGCCTCGACAGGGGCGGTGAAAAACTGTTTTTT | CASSLDRGGEKLFF
- | TRBJ1-2 | - | TRBV6-2/TRBV6-3 | TGTGCCAGCAGTCCCCGGGACACCTCTCCCTATGGCTACACCTTC | CASSPRDTSPYGYTF
- | TRBJ2-3 | TRBD1 | TRBV6-2/TRBV6-3 | TGTGCCAGCAGCCTCGACAGGGACAGCACAGATACGCAGTATTTT | CASSLDRDSTDTQYF
- | TRBJ1-1 | - | TRBV7-9 | TGTGCCAGCAGCTTACAAGGGGGGAACACTGAAGCTTTCTTT | CASSLQGGNTEAFF
- | TRBJ1-3 | TRBD1 | TRBV7-3 | TGTGCCAGCGGGACAGGGCTGGGAAACACCATATATTTT | CASGTGLGNTIYF
- | TRBJ1-1 | TRBD1 | TRBV7-6 | TGTGCCAGCAGCTACGATCCGGGACAGAGCATGAACACTGAAGCTTTCTTT | CASSYDPGQSMNTEAFF
- | TRBJ1-1 | TRBD1 | TRBV5-6 | TGTGCCAGCAGCTGGGGGACAGGGCGGAGCACTGAAGCTTTCTTT | CASSWGTGRSTEAFF